Shown below are 2 T cell receptor beta chains from a single sample sequenced in a study of early T cells in non-severe SARS-CoV-2 infection (dated by TCRdb to about 2021). The method behind the library was 5' RACE. For sequencing, a NextSeq 500 was employed. TCRdb reworked the public reads: Q25 trimming with fastp, MiXCR clone assembly, productive beta chains retained. When rows share a CDR3 protein, they turn into one entry using the most common DNA and genes. The sample has around 61,000 distinct CDR3 sequences on record, under 14% of them singletons. 1.7% of the sample is held by the ten biggest clonotypes. The material sequenced was whole blood. The receptors shown here come from an adult who was a healthcare worker with PCR-confirmed SARS-CoV-2 infection or an uninfected control (not recorded which).

This clonotype was observed a handful of times. This chain connects TRBV5-1 to TRBJ1-1; 7 bases agree with TRBD1. The CDR3 covers 13 residues. Trimming at V came to 2 bases and at J to 7 bases, leaving 5 bases not matched to a gene. CDR1 SGHRS and CDR2 YFSETQ come from the germline V gene. The CDR3 reads CASSFGTVGEAFF. The CDR3 DNA is TGCGCCAGCAGCTTTGGGACAGTGGGTGAAGCTTTCTTT.

The sample holds a few counts of this clonotype. J is TRBJ2-5 and V is TRBV7-8; D perhaps matches TRBD1 (6 bases). The CDR3 consists of 14 residues. Trimming cost V 5 bases and J 7 bases, with 17 bases left between them. Germline lookup yields CDR1 SGHVS and CDR2 FQNEAQ. The CDR3 protein is CASSSRQDPPTQYF. CDR3 DNA sequence: TGTGCCAGCAGCAGCCGACAGGATCCGCCGACCCAGTACTTC. Using reference TRBV7-8 and TRBJ2-5 for the parts outside the CDR3, the full variable domain is GAGVSQSPRYKVAKRGQDVALRCDPISGHVSLFWYQQALGQGPEFLTYFQNEAQLDKSGLPSDRFFAERPEGSVSTLKIQRTQQEDSAVYLCASSSRQDPPTQYFGPGTRLLVL.